In its sample, the clone carrying this T cell receptor (beta chain) was seen many times. The antigen is not known. MiXCR was run by TCRdb on the RT-PCR reads, yielding one entry per CDR3 protein. Of roughly 710,000 distinct CDR3 sequences detected, 14% appear once; the ten largest clones hold 6.5% to 8%. This sample is drawn from a study of response to subunit inactivated influenza vaccine. General observations from the study: Each seasonal influenza vaccination recruits few new T cells, the authors suggested.

This CDR3 is built from 17 residues. Germline CDR1 and CDR2: LGHNA and YSLEER. With 4 bases removed from V and 5 bases from J, the gap between germline ends came to 20 bases. Sequencing was performed on PBMCs from blood, taken approximately 15 days before vaccination. This TCR was sampled from a man between 45 and 60 years old who received an inactivated influenza vaccine. The chain joins TRBV4-3 to TRBJ2-2, with D possibly matching TRBD1 (10 bases). The CDR3 reads CASSRLADRGYTGELFF. Here the CDR3 DNA reads TGCGCCAGCAGCCGACTAGCGGACAGGGGGTATACCGGGGAGCTGTTTTTT.